The 2 T cell receptor beta chains below were found in one sample sequenced in a study of CD8 T cells in Susac syndrome. The RNA, 0.5 to 1 ug, was put through reverse transcription using random hexamers. TCRdb analysed the immunoSEQ multiplex PCR reads with MiXCR anew, one entry per CDR3 protein. The table records about 210,000 distinct CDR3 sequences, 95% of them present only once. Sequenced material: CD4+ T cells from PBMCs. These receptors all come from a human donor with multiple sclerosis.

This chain uses TRBV12-3 or TRBV12-4 with TRBJ1-5; no clear D gene. V lost 4 bases and J 0 bases, leaving 4 bases between the germline ends. The CDR3 has 13 amino acids. The CDR3 region is CASSYYSNQPQHF. For the CDR3, the DNA is TGTGCCAGCAGTTATTATAGCAATCAGCCCCAGCATTTT.

The chain has TRBV12-3 or TRBV12-4 and TRBJ1-1; D gene unclear. This CDR3 comprises 11 residues. Trimming removed 9 bases from V and 5 bases from J, with 10 bases in between. The CDR3: CASSRETEAFF. The CDR3 region has the DNA TGTGCCAGTTCAAGGGAAACTGAAGCTTTCTTT.